What follows describes a single T cell receptor beta chain. The record originates from a study of T cells in Graves' hyperthyroidism and ophthalmopathy. Trimming took 5 bases from V and 6 from J, leaving 10 bases between them. The CDR3 loop spans 11 amino acids. Germline V gene sequence: CDR1 SQVTM, CDR2 ANQGSEA. Using RNA transcripts as the source, TCR beta CDR3 regions were amplified. During a first-round RT-PCR of the TCR CDR3, the HTBI primer set was used. TCRdb analysed the multiplex PCR reads with MiXCR anew, one entry per CDR3 protein. This table has a few hundred thousand distinct CDR3 sequences, more than 45% appearing once.

The sequenced material came from peripheral blood or thyroid tissue (not recorded which). The V gene is TRBV29-1, the J gene TRBJ1-2; the D gene is possibly TRBD1 (5 bases). This clonotype originated in a woman younger than 35 with Graves' hyperthyroidism. The DNA of the CDR3 is TGCAGCGTTAGACAGTACCATGGCTACACCTTC. Translation gives CSVRQYHGYTF.